These 14 T cell receptor beta chains were all obtained from the same sample, sequenced in a study of T-cell memory formation after mild COVID-19. TCRdb reanalysed the 5' RACE reads using MiXCR and keeps one entry per CDR3 protein. The sample shows 110,000 to 150,000 distinct CDR3 sequences, 11% to 15% of them seen only once. Sequenced input: PBMCs or a T cell subset sorted from them (not recorded which). These receptors all stem from an adult woman who had mild COVID-19 (a few samples of this study predate the infection). Cell type and time point are not known.

The gene calls are TRBV5-6 and TRBJ2-5, with TRBD2 matching 9 bases. J lost 1 base, V lost 3 bases, and 1 base had no gene match. Germline CDR1 SGHDT, CDR2 YYEEEE. The CDR3 contains 14 residues. CDR3 sequence: CASSSGLAQETQYF. DNA for the CDR3: TGTGCCAGCAGCTCGGGACTAGCCCAAGAGACCCAGTACTTC. The entire variable domain, with the rest obtained from reference TRBV5-6 and TRBJ2-5, is as follows: DAGVTQSPTHLIKTRGQQVTLRCSPKSGHDTVSWYQQALGQGPQFIFQYYEEEERQRGNFPDRFSGHQFPNYSSELNVNALLLGDSALYLCASSSGLAQETQYFGPGTRLLVL.

This clonotype was counted a few times. Being one base from a much bigger clone, this may be a read error. The V gene is TRBV20-1, the J gene TRBJ1-1; a weak D match, TRBD1 (5 bases). The CDR3 has 13 amino acids. CDR1 DFQATT and CDR2 SNEGSKA come from the germline V gene (reference sequence). The CDR3 loop is CGARGGGDTEAFF. CDR3 DNA sequence: TGCGGTGCTAGAGGAGGAGGGGACACTGAAGCTTTCTTT.

This clonotype was seen many times. This chain joins TRBV20-1 and TRBJ2-7; maybe TRBD2 (5 bases). This CDR3 is built from 14 residues. In germline, CDR1 is DFQATT, CDR2 SNEGSKA (reference sequence). V was clipped by 5 bases and J by 0 bases, with 14 bases between them. CDR3 protein: CSAEPTTNSYEQYF. As DNA, the CDR3 is TGCAGTGCTGAACCGACTACTAACTCCTACGAGCAGTACTTC.

This clonotype was found a few times. V and J are TRBV29-1 and TRBJ1-1, with D perhaps TRBD1 (5 bases). Between the trimmed V and J ends, which lost 3 bases and 1 base, there was a span of 9 bases. Germline CDR1 and CDR2: SQVTM and ANQGSEA. The CDR3 loop spans 13 amino acids. The CDR3 coding sequence is TGCAGCGTTGAGGGCCAGGGGAACACTGAAGCTTTCTTT. This encodes CSVEGQGNTEAFF.

There are a few counts of this clonotype. This chain joins TRBV30 and TRBJ2-1, with D tentatively TRBD1 (6 bases). CDR1 is GTSNPN, CDR2 SVGIG, per germline (reference sequence). V dropped 2 bases and J dropped 7 bases, with 12 bases sitting between them. The CDR3 contains 13 residues. DNA for the CDR3: TGTGCCTGGAGTATTCAGGGGTATAATGAGCAGTTCTTC. As protein: CAWSIQGYNEQFF.

The V gene is TRBV7-9, the J gene TRBJ2-6; no clear D gene. Trimming pared 6 bases from V and 0 bases from J, leaving 6 bases between. The germline V gene has CDR1 SEHNR and CDR2 FQNEAQ (reference sequence). This CDR3 contains 14 residues. The CDR3 nucleotides read TGTGCCAGCAGTACCGTCTCTGGGGCCAACGTCCTGACTTTC. Protein product: CASSTVSGANVLTF.

The CDR3 here is CASSSRDGRETQYF. The CDR3 nucleotides read TGTGCCAGCAGCTCCCGAGACGGGCGGGAGACCCAGTACTTC. The rearrangement links TRBV7-9 to TRBJ2-5; D remains unclear. This CDR3 comprises 14 residues. V was pared by 4 bases and J by 5 bases, with 14 bases between. Germline loops: CDR1 SEHNR, CDR2 FQNEAQ (reference sequence). Filled out from reference TRBV7-9 and TRBJ2-5, the complete variable domain reads DTGVSQNPRHKITKRGQNVTFRCDPISEHNRLYWYRQTLGQGPEFLTYFQNEAQLEKSRLLSDRFSAERPKGSFSTLEIQRTEQGDSAMYLCASSSRDGRETQYFGPGTRLLVL.

This clonotype was counted ten times or more. This chain links TRBV7-9 with TRBJ2-7, with TRBD1 identical over 10 bases. V gave up 4 bases and J gave up 7 bases; unmatched junction bases: 10. The CDR3 extends over 15 amino acids. CDR1 and CDR2 (germline): SEHNR, FQNEAQ (reference sequence). This CDR3 is CASSSLDRGQKEQYF. CDR3 coding DNA: TGTGCCAGCAGCTCTCTCGACAGGGGGCAAAAAGAGCAGTACTTC.

This clonotype occurred a few times. The rearrangement joins TRBV30 to TRBJ2-3; TRBD1 aligns across 7 bases. This CDR3 spans 15 amino acids. Germline V gives CDR1 GTSNPN, CDR2 SVGIG (reference sequence). The trim removed 0 bases at V and 1 base at J, leaving 4 bases unmatched. The CDR3 loop reads CAWSVAGGRTDTQYF. The DNA for the CDR3 is TGTGCCTGGAGTGTGGCAGGGGGTCGCACAGATACGCAGTATTTT.

The chain carries TRBV12-3 or TRBV12-4 and TRBJ2-1; 10 nucleotides align to TRBD1. V shed 5 bases, J shed 10 bases, and the junction held 11 bases outside the gene matches. There are 15 residues in the CDR3. The CDR3 protein is CASSPSGQGGREQFF. CDR3 DNA: TGTGCCAGCAGTCCCTCCGGACAGGGGGGGAGGGAGCAGTTCTTC.

This clonotype was found a few times. In DNA form, the CDR3 reads TGTGCCATCAGTGAGGAGCTAGCGGGGGTAAGAAGTGAGCAGTTCTTC. Protein sequence: CAISEELAGVRSEQFF. V and J are TRBV10-3 and TRBJ2-1, with 10 bases aligning to TRBD2. V was pared by 2 bases and J by 9 bases, with 10 bases of the junction left unmatched. Germline V gene data show CDR1 as ENHRY and CDR2 as SYGVKD. CDR3 length: 16 amino acids.

V and J are TRBV11-3 and TRBJ2-2, with 7 bases that match TRBD1. From germline, CDR1 is SGHNT and CDR2 YENEEA. The CDR3 has 14 residues. V lost 6 bases, J lost 4 bases, and 5 bases stayed unmatched. As DNA, the CDR3 is TGTGCCAGCAGTTTCAGGGGGAGCACCGGGGAGCTGTTTTTT. It encodes CASSFRGSTGELFF.

CDR3 loop: CASSLDRVRDSPLHF. The CDR3 DNA follows: TGCGCCAGCAGCTTGGACAGGGTGAGGGATTCACCCCTCCACTTT. J is TRBJ1-6 and V is TRBV5-1; weak D call: TRBD1 (6 bases). The CDR3 runs 15 residues. The V end lost 0 bases, the J end lost 8 bases, and 12 bases lay between the germline ends. CDR1 is SGHRS and CDR2 is YFSETQ in the germline V gene.

This clonotype was recorded a few times. The chain uses TRBV24-1 and TRBJ2-7; TRBD1 aligns across 10 bases. V lost 5 bases, J lost 3 bases, and 6 bases stayed unmatched. CDR1 and CDR2 from the germline V gene are KGHDR and SFDVKD. This CDR3 is built from 15 residues. As DNA, the CDR3 is TGTGCCACCAGTGCCGGGGGGACAGGGGACTACGAGCAGTACTTC. It yields the protein CATSAGGTGDYEQYF.